This T cell receptor beta chain is from a study of blood T cell repertoires in COVID-19. Study overall: Researchers got acute and convalescent COVID-19 samples from the United States, Italy and Spain. T cells, B-cell-depleted T cells, or PBMCs supplied cDNA or gDNA.

Profiling relied on immunoSEQ multiplex PCR, and the TCRdb table lists in-frame clones only, not all of them. In the table there are around 240,000 clones, roughly 85% of which are singletons. Germline CDR1 reads MGHRA; CDR2 reads YSYEKL. Trimming removed 5 bases at V and 15 bases at J, with 20 bases between. This CDR3 has 14 amino acids. Two negative PCRs, clearance, or symptom resolution characterized the recovered Cohort 3 donors. Specimen: PBMCs or T cells enriched from blood (not recorded which). This TCR was sampled from a woman in her forties or fifties who had recovered from COVID-19. V and J are TRBV4-1 and TRBJ1-6; D not certain. The CDR3 reads CASSDRTVGRGLHF. The DNA of the CDR3 is TGCGCCAGCAGCGATCGTACCGTTGGACGGGGCCTCCACTTT.